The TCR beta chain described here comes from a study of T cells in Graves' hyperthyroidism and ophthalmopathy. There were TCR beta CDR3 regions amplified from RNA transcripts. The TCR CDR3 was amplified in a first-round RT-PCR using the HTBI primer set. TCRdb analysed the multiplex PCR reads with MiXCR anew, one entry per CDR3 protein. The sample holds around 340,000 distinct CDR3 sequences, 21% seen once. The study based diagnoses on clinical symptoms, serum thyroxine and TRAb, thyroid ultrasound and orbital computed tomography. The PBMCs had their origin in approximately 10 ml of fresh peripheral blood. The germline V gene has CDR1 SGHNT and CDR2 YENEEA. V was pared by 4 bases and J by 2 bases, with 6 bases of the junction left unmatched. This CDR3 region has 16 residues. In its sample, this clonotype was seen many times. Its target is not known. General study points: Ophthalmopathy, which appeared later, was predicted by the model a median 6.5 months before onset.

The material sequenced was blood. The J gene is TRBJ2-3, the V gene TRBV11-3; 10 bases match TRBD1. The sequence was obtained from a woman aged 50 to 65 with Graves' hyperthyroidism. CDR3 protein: CASSSGTGDITDTQYF. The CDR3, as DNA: TGTGCCAGCAGCTCGGGGACAGGGGATATCACAGATACGCAGTATTTT.